One sample yielded the 22 T cell receptor beta chains listed below, sequenced in a study of blood T cell repertoires in COVID-19. Some clones are missing from TCRdb's copy, which holds only in-frame ones; the method was immunoSEQ multiplex PCR. Of fewer than 250,000 clones in the sample, approximately 88% are singletons; the top ten hold about 2.5%. The sample consisted of PBMCs or T cells enriched from blood (not recorded which). The receptors shown here come from a woman in her thirties with acute COVID-19.

V usage is TRBV29-1 and J usage is TRBJ2-3; D may be TRBD1 (6 bases). The V and J ends lost 2 bases and 2 bases respectively, with 8 bases between them. The CDR3 extends over 13 amino acids. CDR1 is SQVTM and CDR2 is ANQGSEA in the germline V gene. Written as DNA, the CDR3 is TGCAGCGTTGAAACAGGGCCCACAGATACGCAGTATTTT. Protein product: CSVETGPTDTQYF.

The chain recombines TRBV24-1 with TRBJ2-2; tentatively, D is TRBD2 (7 bases). There are 15 residues in the CDR3. V was trimmed by 4 bases and J by 6 bases, leaving 14 bases between them. Looked up from germline, CDR1 is KGHDR and CDR2 is SFDVKD. The CDR3 coding sequence is TGTGCCACCAGTGAGGAGGGGGGGCCGTCCGGGGAGCTGTTTTTT. Translated: CATSEEGGPSGELFF.

A single count supports this clone. The chain couples TRBV7-2 to TRBJ2-7; D is perhaps TRBD2 (5 bases). Trimming left V 1 base short and J 0 bases short, with 7 bases between. The CDR3 has 14 amino acids. CDR1 is SGHTA and CDR2 is FQGNSA in the germline V gene. The CDR3 reads CASSLGRYSYEQYF. The CDR3 DNA sequence: TGTGCCAGCAGCTTAGGGAGGTACTCCTACGAGCAGTACTTC.

The chain combines TRBV6-5 with TRBJ2-7; 10 bases are shared with TRBD1. The V gene's germline CDR1 is MNHEY and CDR2 SVGAGI. There are 15 residues in the CDR3. V lost 5 bases and J lost 3; bases outside the gene matches: 7. CDR3 region: CASSQTGTGVYEQYF. Written as DNA, the CDR3 is TGTGCCAGCAGTCAAACCGGGACAGGGGTCTACGAGCAGTACTTC.

The rearrangement joins TRBV5-5 to TRBJ2-1; 9 bases are a match to TRBD2. CDR3 size: 15 residues. The V segment lost 0 bases and the J segment 2 bases; nucleotides outside the gene matches: 0. Germline V CDR1 and CDR2: SGHKS, YYEKEE (reference sequence). This CDR3 is CASSLERGAYNEQFF. The CDR3 DNA reads TGTGCCAGCAGCTTGGAGCGGGGGGCCTACAATGAGCAGTTCTTC.

The chain combines TRBV18 with TRBJ1-2, with D uncertain. Trimming took off 4 bases at V and 6 bases at J, with 18 bases between the two ends. CDR3 size: 15 residues. Germline CDR1 reads KGHSH; CDR2 reads LQKENI. CDR3 region: CASSLSAGERDGYTF. In DNA, the CDR3 is TGTGCCAGCTCACTCTCGGCCGGGGAGAGGGATGGCTACACCTTC.

The chain has TRBV7-4 and TRBJ2-2; maybe TRBD1 (6 bases). This CDR3 is built from 19 residues. The germline CDR1 and CDR2 sequences are SGHVT and SQSDAQ. Trimming shortened V by 5 bases and J by 1 base, and 23 bases separated the two germline ends. CDR3 residues: CASSPWLGSGGENTGELFF. CDR3 DNA sequence: TGTGCCAGCAGCCCCTGGTTGGGCTCTGGGGGCGAGAACACCGGGGAGCTGTTTTTT.

This clone was counted a single time. This sequence joins TRBV5-6 and TRBJ1-3; possible D gene TRBD1, 6 bases. Germline V gene data show CDR1 as SGHDT and CDR2 as YYEEEE. The CDR3 contains 15 residues. The V gene lost 2 bases and the J gene lost 6 bases, with 15 bases spanning the gap. This CDR3 is CASSLDTGPENTIYF. The CDR3 DNA is TGTGCCAGCAGCTTAGACACAGGGCCGGAAAACACCATATATTTT.

The chain links TRBV19 to TRBJ1-5; 9 bases agree with TRBD1. The length of the CDR3 is 15 residues. J was trimmed by 5 bases and V by 5 bases; bases with no gene match: 7. The V gene's germline CDR1 is LNHDA and CDR2 SQIVND (reference sequence). The CDR3 region has the DNA TGTGCCAGTAGTTTATTGGGACAGGGCTATCAGCCCCAGCATTTT. Translating it yields CASSLLGQGYQPQHF. Together with reference TRBV19 and TRBJ1-5, the CDR3 gives the full variable domain: DGGITQSPKYLFRKEGQNVTLSCEQNLNHDAMYWYRQDPGQGLRLIYYSQIVNDFQKGDIAEGYSVSREKKESFPLTVTSAQKNPTAFYLCASSLLGQGYQPQHFGDGTRLSIL.

The CDR3 DNA sequence: TGCAGTGCCAGTCAGGGTAGGCTCAACACCGGGGAGCTGTTTTTT. Translated: CSASQGRLNTGELFF. The chain recombines TRBV20-1 with TRBJ2-2, with a tentative D call TRBD1 (5 bases). CDR1 is DFQATT and CDR2 is SNEGSKA in the germline V gene (reference sequence). V was shortened by 6 bases and J by 2 bases, with 16 bases between the two germline ends. The CDR3 sequence is 15 residues long.

V and J are TRBV4-3 and TRBJ2-7, with D perhaps matching TRBD1 (5 bases). The CDR3 totals 15 residues. Germline CDR1 reads LGHNA; CDR2 reads YSLEER. Trimming left V 0 bases short and J 0 bases short, with 9 bases between. The CDR3, as DNA: TGCGCCAGCAGCCAAGATGGACAAGACTCCTACGAGCAGTACTTC. Protein product: CASSQDGQDSYEQYF.

This chain uses TRBV5-5 with TRBJ1-1; 8 bases are shared with TRBD1. CDR1 and CDR2 (germline): SGHKS, YYEKEE (reference sequence). V trimming: 4 bases; J trimming: 1 base; junction bases outside the gene matches: 6. The CDR3 contains 15 residues. The CDR3 region has the DNA TGTGCCAGCAGCCGATTACAGGGGGGGAACACTGAAGCTTTCTTT. It is translated as CASSRLQGGNTEAFF.

V usage is TRBV7-2 and J usage is TRBJ2-1; TRBD1 matches 7 bases. The CDR3 covers 15 residues. V lost 5 bases, J lost 6 bases, and 10 bases stayed unmatched. Germline CDR1 SGHTA, CDR2 FQGNSA. As DNA, the CDR3 is TGTGCCAGCAGCCCGAGACAGGGCCGGCTCAATGAGCAGTTCTTC. Its protein is CASSPRQGRLNEQFF.

The chain combines TRBV7-8 with TRBJ1-1, with TRBD1 matching over 10 bases. Germline V CDR1 and CDR2: SGHVS, FQNEAQ. This CDR3 is built from 16 residues. Trimming cost V 3 bases and J 2 bases; bases outside gene matches: 6. CDR3 region: CASSFTRDRGNTEAFF. The CDR3 coding sequence is TGTGCCAGCAGCTTTACCCGGGACAGGGGCAACACTGAAGCTTTCTTT.

This sequence joins TRBV28 and TRBJ1-6; TRBD1 is a possible D gene (5 bases). Germline lookup yields CDR1 MDHEN and CDR2 SYDVKM. The CDR3 consists of 18 residues. The ends were cut back, 5 bases at V and 0 bases at J, with 17 bases in the middle. The CDR3, as DNA: TGTGCCAGCAGTCCCCCCCGGGACGGGAGCTCCTATAATTCACCCCTCCACTTT. Translating gives CASSPPRDGSSYNSPLHF. The entire variable domain, with the rest obtained from reference TRBV28 and TRBJ1-6, is as follows: DVKVTQSSRYLVKRTGEKVFLECVQDMDHENMFWYRQDPGLGLRLIYFSYDVKMKEKGDIPEGYSVSREKKERFSLILESASTNQTSMYLCASSPPRDGSSYNSPLHFGNGTRLTVT.

V and J are TRBV2 and TRBJ1-1, with a tentative D call TRBD1 (5 bases). The CDR3 totals 15 residues. The V end was cut by 7 bases, the J end by 1 base, with 16 bases between. Germline V gene data show CDR1 as SNHLY and CDR2 as FYNNEI. CDR3 residues: CASTRGGTQNTEAFF. The CDR3 nucleotides read TGTGCCAGCACCCGGGGGGGGACCCAGAACACTGAAGCTTTCTTT.

The chain has TRBV7-2 and TRBJ2-7; 12 bases map to TRBD1. Germline-derived CDR1 and CDR2 are SGHTA and FQGNSA. This CDR3 is 16 amino acids long. V lost 6 bases and J lost 7; bases outside the gene matches: 13. The CDR3, as DNA: TGTGCCAGCAGTTTGTGGGCGGGACAGGGGGCCGGGGAGCAGTACTTC. It specifies CASSLWAGQGAGEQYF.

The rearrangement joins TRBV19 to TRBJ1-1; the D gene is possibly TRBD1 (6 bases). The germline V and J ends were trimmed by 6 bases and 1 base, with 9 bases remaining between them. The germline V gene encodes CDR1 LNHDA and CDR2 SQIVND (reference sequence). The CDR3 has 13 amino acids. The CDR3 protein is CASRPGQNTEAFF. DNA for the CDR3: TGTGCCAGTAGACCGGGACAGAACACTGAAGCTTTCTTT.

The gene calls are TRBV18 and TRBJ2-5, with 9 bases matching TRBD2. The CDR3 length is 15 residues. Germline V gene data show CDR1 as KGHSH and CDR2 as LQKENI. The J segment lost 4 bases and the V segment lost 6 bases, leaving 9 bases of the junction unmatched. CDR3 amino acids: CASSQTSGAPETQYF. DNA of the CDR3: TGTGCCAGCTCGCAGACTAGCGGAGCGCCAGAGACCCAGTACTTC.

The chain employs TRBV10-2 and TRBJ2-1; the match to TRBD2 covers 8 bases. V dropped 3 bases and J dropped 8; count of bases not matched to a gene: 6. Looked up from germline, CDR1 is WSHSY and CDR2 is SAAADI. The CDR3 extends over 14 amino acids. CDR3 DNA: TGCGCCAGCAGTGACAGCGGGGGCAGGGATGAGCAGTTCTTC. Translated, it gives CASSDSGGRDEQFF.

The chain recombines TRBV5-1 with TRBJ2-2; D might be TRBD1 (6 bases). CDR3 length equals 16 residues. The germline V and J ends were trimmed by 1 base and 4 bases, with 14 bases remaining between them. Germline V gene sequence: CDR1 SGHRS, CDR2 YFSETQ. The CDR3 DNA is TGCGCCAGCAGCTTGAATTCGGCAGGGGCCACCGGGGAGCTGTTTTTT. It is translated as CASSLNSAGATGELFF.

Turning to this clone: Other DNA sequences in this sample translate to the same CDR3. The chain has TRBV12-3 or TRBV12-4 and TRBJ2-7, with D unclear. This CDR3 is built from 13 residues. V lost 5 bases and J 1 base, leaving 9 bases between the germline ends. The CDR3: CASSLRRSYEQYF. The CDR3 nucleotides read TGTGCCAGCAGTCTCCGGAGATCCTACGAGCAGTACTTC.